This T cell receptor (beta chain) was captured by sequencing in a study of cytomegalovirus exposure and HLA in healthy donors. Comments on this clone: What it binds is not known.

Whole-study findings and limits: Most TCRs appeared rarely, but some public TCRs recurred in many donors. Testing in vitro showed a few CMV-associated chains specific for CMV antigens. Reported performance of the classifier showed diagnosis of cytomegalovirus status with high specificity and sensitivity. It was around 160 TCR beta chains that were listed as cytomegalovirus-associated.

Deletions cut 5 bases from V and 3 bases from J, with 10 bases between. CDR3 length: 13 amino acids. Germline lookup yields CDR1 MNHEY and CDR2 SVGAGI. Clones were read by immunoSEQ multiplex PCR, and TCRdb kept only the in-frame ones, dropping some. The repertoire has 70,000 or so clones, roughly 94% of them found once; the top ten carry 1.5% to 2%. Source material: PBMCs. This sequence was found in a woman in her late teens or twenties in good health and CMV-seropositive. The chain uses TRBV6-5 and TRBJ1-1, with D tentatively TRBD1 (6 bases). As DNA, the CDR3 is TGTGCCAGCAGTCCACAGGGTTACACTGAAGCTTTCTTT. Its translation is CASSPQGYTEAFF.